A selection of T cell receptor beta chains follows, all from one sample in a study of blood T cell repertoires in COVID-19. The protocol was immunoSEQ multiplex PCR, while the TCRdb copy is restricted to in-frame clones and leaves out a portion. The table shows about 140,000 clones, with over 75% occurring only once. Sequencing input: peripheral blood. These receptors were collected from a man in his 60s with active or convalescent COVID-19. Both conserved end residues are part of each CDR3. The D gene is left open where the match is weak. Clone size is shown for a subset of rows, as once, few, many or a class of expanded clone.

J gene: TRBJ1-5
D gene: TRBD1
clone size: -
V gene: TRBV27
CDR3 DNA: TGTGCCAGCAGGAAAGGGACAGCCCCCATCAATCAGCCCCAGCATTTT
CDR3 protein: CASRKGTAPINQPQHF

J gene: TRBJ1-5
D gene: -
clone size: -
V gene: TRBV15
CDR3 DNA: TGTGCCACCAGCAGAGATCTGGGGGCAAATCAGCCCCAGCATTTT
CDR3 protein: CATSRDLGANQPQHF

J gene: TRBJ2-7
D gene: -
clone size: -
V gene: TRBV6-5
CDR3 DNA: TGTGCCAGCAGTCCGCAGGGGCACCTGTACGGGCAGTACTTC
CDR3 protein: CASSPQGHLYGQYF

J gene: TRBJ2-1
D gene: TRBD2
clone size: -
V gene: TRBV6-5
CDR3 DNA: TGTGCCAGCAAGGGAGGCGGGAGCTCCTACAATGAGCAGTTCTTC
CDR3 protein: CASKGGGSSYNEQFF

J gene: TRBJ2-7
D gene: TRBD1
clone size: -
V gene: TRBV7-9
CDR3 DNA: TGTGCCAGCAGCTTAGAGGGGACAGGGGCCTACGAGCAGTACTTC
CDR3 protein: CASSLEGTGAYEQYF

J gene: TRBJ2-7
D gene: TRBD2
clone size: -
V gene: TRBV6-5
CDR3 DNA: TGTGCCAGCAGCGGGACTAGCGGCTACGAGCAGTACTTC
CDR3 protein: CASSGTSGYEQYF

J gene: TRBJ2-6
D gene: TRBD1
clone size: -
V gene: TRBV2
CDR3 DNA: TGTGCCAGGGGGACAGGGGGCGGTTCCAACGTCCTGACTTTC
CDR3 protein: CARGTGGGSNVLTF

J gene: TRBJ2-2
D gene: TRBD1
clone size: -
V gene: TRBV7-2
CDR3 DNA: TGTGCCAGCAGCTCACAGGGGGCCCCCGGGGAGCTGTTTTTT
CDR3 protein: CASSSQGAPGELFF

J gene: TRBJ2-3
D gene: -
clone size: -
V gene: TRBV27
CDR3 DNA: TGTGCCAGCAGTTCCCCCCACGGGAGAACAGATACGCAGTATTTT
CDR3 protein: CASSSPHGRTDTQYF

J gene: TRBJ2-7
D gene: TRBD1
clone size: once
V gene: TRBV25-1
CDR3 DNA: TGTGCCAGCAGTGACTATGGGACAGGGCTGGCCGAGCAGTACTTC
CDR3 protein: CASSDYGTGLAEQYF

J gene: TRBJ2-3
D gene: TRBD2
clone size: -
V gene: TRBV5-5
CDR3 DNA: TGTGCCAGCAGCACTGGACTAGCGGGAGGAGGAGATACGCAGTATTTT
CDR3 protein: CASSTGLAGGGDTQYF

J gene: TRBJ2-3
D gene: -
clone size: few
V gene: TRBV7-2
CDR3 DNA: TGTGCCAGCAGCTTAGCGGGCGCCGGATATACGCAGTATTTT
CDR3 protein: CASSLAGAGYTQYF

J gene: TRBJ1-2
D gene: TRBD1
clone size: few
V gene: TRBV9
CDR3 DNA: TGTGCCAGCAGCGTAGAACCGACGTCCTCTAGGGACAGAGCCTTC
CDR3 protein: CASSVEPTSSRDRAF

J gene: TRBJ1-6
D gene: -
clone size: -
V gene: TRBV6-1
CDR3 DNA: TGTGCCAGCAGTGAGAGGGGCGGGGGCAATTCACCCCTCCACTTT
CDR3 protein: CASSERGGGNSPLHF

J gene: TRBJ1-4
D gene: -
clone size: -
V gene: TRBV5-1
CDR3 DNA: TGCGCCAGCAGCTTGGCCGTACAGGGAACTAATGAAAAACTGTTTTTT
CDR3 protein: CASSLAVQGTNEKLFF

J gene: TRBJ2-7
D gene: -
clone size: -
V gene: TRBV28
CDR3 DNA: TGTGCCAGCAATACTGACTGGCTGGGACAAGGGAAGAATAGAGAGCAGTACTTC
CDR3 protein: CASNTDWLGQGKNREQYF

J gene: TRBJ2-1
D gene: TRBD1
clone size: -
V gene: TRBV5-1
CDR3 DNA: TGCGCCAGCAGCTCCTCGGACAGGGGGGAGCAGTTCTTC
CDR3 protein: CASSSSDRGEQFF

J gene: TRBJ2-2
D gene: TRBD2
clone size: -
V gene: TRBV30
CDR3 DNA: TGTGCCTGGAGCAGGGCGGGAGGCGACACCGGGGAGCTGTTTTTT
CDR3 protein: CAWSRAGGDTGELFF

J gene: TRBJ1-5
D gene: TRBD1
clone size: -
V gene: TRBV29-1
CDR3 DNA: TGCAGCGTTGCGGGACAGTGGAATCAGCCCCAGCATTTT
CDR3 protein: CSVAGQWNQPQHF

J gene: TRBJ2-5
D gene: TRBD2
clone size: -
V gene: TRBV4-2
CDR3 DNA: TGTGCCAGCAGCCGGGGGACTAGCGGCTTCCAAGAGACCCAGTACTTC
CDR3 protein: CASSRGTSGFQETQYF

J gene: TRBJ2-7
D gene: -
clone size: -
V gene: TRBV4-2
CDR3 DNA: TGTGCCAGCAGCCAAGCTTCAGGGCGACCCTACGAGCAGTACTTC
CDR3 protein: CASSQASGRPYEQYF

J gene: TRBJ1-3
D gene: -
clone size: -
V gene: TRBV6-5
CDR3 DNA: TGTGCCAGCAGCGCGACCGGGTCAAACACCATATATTTT
CDR3 protein: CASSATGSNTIYF

J gene: TRBJ1-6
D gene: -
clone size: -
V gene: TRBV4-3
CDR3 DNA: TGCGCCAGCAGCCAAGATCCGGGTGAAGGGGGATCACCCCTCCACTTT
CDR3 protein: CASSQDPGEGGSPLHF

J gene: TRBJ2-2
D gene: TRBD2
clone size: -
V gene: TRBV7-9
CDR3 DNA: TGTGCCAGCAGCTCGGCTAGCGGCGGTCACGGGGAGCTGTTTTTT
CDR3 protein: CASSSASGGHGELFF

J gene: TRBJ1-5
D gene: -
clone size: -
V gene: TRBV7-9
CDR3 DNA: TGTGCCAGCAGCCTACACGGGGCACAGGGTCAGCCCCAGCATTTT
CDR3 protein: CASSLHGAQGQPQHF